This T cell receptor beta chain was recovered during a study of blood T cell repertoires in COVID-19. Study background: Samples taken during acute and convalescent COVID-19 were collected in the United States, Italy and Spain. Nucleic acid was either cDNA or gDNA, and it came from T cells, B-cell-depleted T cells, or PBMCs.

Per the study methods: Estimates of nucleated cell counts were drawn from the amplification of reference gene primers. The method was immunoSEQ multiplex PCR; TCRdb's version includes in-frame clones alone and lacks a portion of them. The V and J calls and clone size are taken from that table; D and trimming were inferred from the DNA. The sample lists around 120,000 clones, around four fifths occurring once. Germline CDR1 and CDR2: SQVTM and ANQGSEA. This CDR3 region has 13 residues. The junction had 4 bases not matched to a gene; V was cut back by 2 bases and J by 7 bases. This clonotype originated in a man aged 25 to 40 with acute or convalescent COVID-19. The chain uses TRBV29-1 and TRBJ2-2; 7 bases are shared with TRBD2. Sequencing used peripheral blood. The CDR3 here is CSVEKLASGELFF. CDR3 sequence (DNA): TGCAGCGTTGAAAAACTAGCGAGCGGGGAGCTGTTTTTT.